This is a list of T cell receptor beta chains from one sample in a study of Ad26.COV2.S vaccination and SARS-CoV-2 variants. Generated by immunoSEQ multiplex PCR, the TCRdb table keeps only in-frame clones and is missing some. The table lists about 680,000 clones, more than 80% of them singletons. The starting material was peripheral blood, obtained in a trial of Ad26.COV2.S vaccine versus placebo. The receptors shown here come from a person between 18 and 59 years old who received the Ad26.COV2.S COVID-19 vaccine or a placebo. Each CDR3 is given with its conserved first and last residue. A D gene is named only where the DNA matches it firmly. Not all rows give a size; the values are once, few, many and, for expanded clones, a class.

TRBJ1-5,TRBD1,TRBV18,NA,TGTGCCAGCTCACAAGACAGGGGCGGAGATCAGCCCCAGCATTTT,CASSQDRGGDQPQHF
TRBJ2-2,TRBD1,TRBV5-8,NA,TGTGCCAGCAGCTTGACCGGGACAGGGATAACCGGGGAGCTGTTTTTT,CASSLTGTGITGELFF
TRBJ2-1,NA,TRBV14,NA,TGTGCCAGCAGCCACGAGCTAGCGCCAAATGAGCAGTTCTTC,CASSHELAPNEQFF
TRBJ1-6,NA,TRBV7-9,NA,TGTGCCAGCAGCTTTGAGGGAGATTCACCCCTCCACTTT,CASSFEGDSPLHF
TRBJ2-2,TRBD2,TRBV7-9,once,TGTGCCAGCAGCCCCAGGACTAGCGGGTACACCGGGGAGCTGTTTTTT,CASSPRTSGYTGELFF
TRBJ1-2,NA,TRBV6-5,NA,TGTGCCAGCAGAATGACAGAGAACTATGGCTACACCTTC,CASRMTENYGYTF
TRBJ2-7,TRBD2,TRBV6-6,NA,TGTGCCAGCAGCTATTATTTAGCGGGACCAACCTACGAGCAGTACTTC,CASSYYLAGPTYEQYF
TRBJ1-2,NA,TRBV27,NA,TGTGCCAGCAGTTTATTGGGCCCCCCGGGCTATGGCTACACCTTC,CASSLLGPPGYGYTF
TRBJ1-2,NA,TRBV3-1/TRBV3-2,few,TGTGCCAGCAGCCCATCCAGGGGATCGGGGGGCTACACCTTC,CASSPSRGSGGYTF
TRBJ2-7,NA,TRBV5-4,NA,TGTGCCAGCAGCCCAACCCAGGGGCCTGTTTCCTACGAGCAGTACTTC,CASSPTQGPVSYEQYF
TRBJ2-5,TRBD1,TRBV5-4,NA,TGTGCCAGCAGCTTGGTGGTAACGACAGGGTTAGAGACCCAGTACTTC,CASSLVVTTGLETQYF
TRBJ2-1,NA,TRBV27,NA,TGTGCCAGCAGTTTATTAGACCACAACAATGAGCAGTTCTTC,CASSLLDHNNEQFF
TRBJ1-5,TRBD1,TRBV9,NA,TGTGCCAGCAGTCAGACAGGGGGCAATCAGCCCCAGCATTTT,CASSQTGGNQPQHF
TRBJ2-7,NA,TRBV16,NA,TGTGCCAGCGCCAGGGGACGCCTGAGCTCCTACGAGCAGTACTTC,CASARGRLSSYEQYF
TRBJ2-2,NA,TRBV25-1,NA,TGTGCCAGCAGTGTCACAGGAGGCACCGGGGAGCTGTTTTTT,CASSVTGGTGELFF
TRBJ1-4,NA,TRBV11-1,NA,TGTGCCAGCAGCGGGAGTTATAATGAAAAACTGTTTTTT,CASSGSYNEKLFF
TRBJ1-6,TRBD1,TRBV30,once,TGTGCCTGGGGCAGACAGGGGAGTTCACCCCTCCACTTT,CAWGRQGSSPLHF
TRBJ2-5,TRBD2,TRBV7-2,once,TGTGCCAGCAGCCCTAGCGGGGGGCGCGAGACCCAGTACTTC,CASSPSGGRETQYF
TRBJ1-1,TRBD1,TRBV4-1,NA,TGCGCCAGCAGCCACCGGCGGGACAGGGGGGTTGGAACTGAAGCTTTCTTT,CASSHRRDRGVGTEAFF
TRBJ1-2,NA,TRBV6-5,NA,TGTGCCAGCAGTCGACAGGTGGAGTATGGCTACACCTTC,CASSRQVEYGYTF
TRBJ2-1,NA,TRBV10-3,NA,TGTGCCATCAGGTATAGCGACATATACAATGAGCAGTTCTTC,CAIRYSDIYNEQFF
TRBJ2-7,TRBD2,TRBV2,NA,TGTGCCAGCAGACGGGGACTAGCGGGACTTTTGGGCGAGCAGTACTTC,CASRRGLAGLLGEQYF
TRBJ2-1,NA,TRBV5-8,NA,TGTGCCAGCAGGTCAGGGAACTACAATGAGCAGTTCTTC,CASRSGNYNEQFF
TRBJ2-5,NA,TRBV6-6,NA,TGTGCCAGCAGTTATGAGACCCAGTACTTC,CASSYETQYF
TRBJ2-1,NA,TRBV7-3,few,TGTGCCAGCAGCCAGGACTGGAGCTCCTACAATGAGCAGTTCTTC,CASSQDWSSYNEQFF
TRBJ2-2,NA,TRBV5-1,NA,TGCGCCAGCAGCCAACAAGACACCGGGGAGCTGTTTTTT,CASSQQDTGELFF
TRBJ2-2,NA,TRBV11-2,NA,TGTGCCAGCAGCATAACCGGGGAGCTGTTTTTT,CASSITGELFF
TRBJ2-7,TRBD1,TRBV24-1,NA,TGTGCCACCACCCATGTAGGGACAGGTGCCTACGAGCAGTACTTC,CATTHVGTGAYEQYF
TRBJ2-2,TRBD2,TRBV7-6,NA,TGTGCCAGCAGCCTGAGACTAGCGGGAGGGTTGGGAGACACCGGGGAGCTGTTTTTT,CASSLRLAGGLGDTGELFF
TRBJ1-1,NA,TRBV5-6,once,TGTGCCAGCAGCTTGGGGGGGGCCGACACTGAAGCTTTCTTT,CASSLGGADTEAFF
TRBJ1-5,TRBD1,TRBV3-1/TRBV3-2,NA,TGTGCCAGCAGCCCCGGGACAGGGGGCTTCGGTCAGCCCCAGCATTTT,CASSPGTGGFGQPQHF
TRBJ2-1,TRBD2,TRBV19,NA,TGTGCCGCAAACGGGAGCGGGAGGCGGGGAGAGCAGTTCTTC,CAANGSGRRGEQFF
TRBJ1-1,NA,TRBV11-2,NA,TGTGCCAGCAGCTTAGTTGATTCGAACACTGAAGCTTTCTTT,CASSLVDSNTEAFF
TRBJ2-3,TRBD1,TRBV7-2,once,TGTGCCAGCAGCATCGGGACAGGGGTTGATACGCAGTATTTT,CASSIGTGVDTQYF
TRBJ1-5,NA,TRBV2,NA,TGTGCCAGCAGTGAAGCGTTGGTGGATGGTCAGCCCCAGCATTTT,CASSEALVDGQPQHF
TRBJ1-4,NA,TRBV7-2,NA,TGTGCCAGCAGCTTGGCCACTAATGAAAAACTGTTTTTT,CASSLATNEKLFF
TRBJ1-1,NA,TRBV7-9,NA,TGTGCCAGCAGCCCACAAGGGGCTCGTAACACTGAAGCTTTCTTT,CASSPQGARNTEAFF
TRBJ1-4,NA,TRBV11-2,NA,TGTGCCAGCAGCCTCCTATCTATACGACACCTTAATGAAAAACTGTTTTTT,CASSLLSIRHLNEKLFF
TRBJ2-7,TRBD1,TRBV6-6,NA,TGTGCCAGCAGTTACTCTATCCGGGACAGGCAGTACTTC,CASSYSIRDRQYF
TRBJ2-1,NA,TRBV7-7,NA,TGTGCTAGCAGCTGCCCCAGGGGGCGGGAGGCCTACAATGAGCAGTTCTTC,CASSCPRGREAYNEQFF
TRBJ1-2,TRBD1,TRBV19,NA,TGTGCCAGTAATTGGAGACAGGGACAGAGCTATGGCTACACCTTC,CASNWRQGQSYGYTF
TRBJ1-1,NA,TRBV9,many,TGTGCCAGCAGCGTAGATGTCAACACTGAAGCTTTCTTT,CASSVDVNTEAFF
TRBJ2-1,TRBD2,TRBV7-8,once,TGTGCCAGCAGCTTAGCCGGGACTAGCGGCTCCTCGAGTGAGCAGTTCTTC,CASSLAGTSGSSSEQFF
TRBJ1-2,NA,TRBV4-3,NA,TGCGCCAGCAGCCAAGAGTTGCGGGGGGCTGGTGGCTACACCTTC,CASSQELRGAGGYTF
TRBJ2-2,TRBD2,TRBV2,few,TGTGCCACCACGTCGGGGAGCGGGAGTAACTCCGGGGAGCTGTTTTTT,CATTSGSGSNSGELFF
TRBJ1-2,NA,TRBV29-1,NA,TGCAGCGTTGAATTGGTGTCGGGTCTTCATGGCTACACCTTC,CSVELVSGLHGYTF
TRBJ2-7,TRBD2,TRBV27,NA,TGTGCCAGCAAGGGACTAGCGGGCCCCTACGAGCAGTACTTC,CASKGLAGPYEQYF
TRBJ2-7,NA,TRBV3-1/TRBV3-2,NA,TGTGCCAGCAGCCAAGTCGGTTACGAGCAGTACTTC,CASSQVGYEQYF
TRBJ2-5,NA,TRBV14,NA,TGTGCCAGCAGCCCCAAAACGCCTCGGGCTGACCAAGAGACCCAGTACTTC,CASSPKTPRADQETQYF
TRBJ2-7,NA,TRBV10-3,NA,TGTGCCATCAGGGGGGCGTGGGCTCGCGTGGAGGAGCAGTACTTC,CAIRGAWARVEEQYF
TRBJ2-5,NA,TRBV11-2,NA,TGTGCCAGCAGCCGGCGGGACTCCCAAGAGACCCAGTACTTC,CASSRRDSQETQYF
TRBJ2-3,TRBD1,TRBV10-3,NA,TGTGCCATCAGTCCAAGACAGGGGGGCACAGATACGCAGTATTTT,CAISPRQGGTDTQYF